This TCR beta chain was sequenced for a study of graft-versus-host responses after intestinal transplantation. Study-wide background: Recipients across the board were started on anti-thymocyte globulin induction, then kept on tacrolimus and steroids for 2 to 4 years. Study observations and caveats: Within allografts, high graft-versus-host to host-versus-graft clonal ratios were seen among patients with graft-donor T cell macrochimerism. The highest levels of circulating GvH clones went along with early declines in HvG clones after transplant.

Germline V CDR1 and CDR2: MGHDK, SYGVNS. Deletions cut 3 bases from V and 2 bases from J, with 8 bases between. The CDR3 covers 15 residues. Produced via immunoSEQ multiplex PCR; TCRdb's table is partial and in-frame only. The sample includes about 81,000 clones, approximately 90% of them seen just once. In regard to this clone: Its antigen is unknown.

The source was unstimulated CD4+ T cells sorted from spleen or lymph node cells, collected before transplant. This receptor was obtained from a human donor who was the organ donor for an intestinal transplant. The rearrangement links TRBV25-1 to TRBJ2-6; D perhaps matches TRBD1 (6 bases). The chain's CDR3 is CASSETGTGANVLTF. DNA of the CDR3: TGTGCCAGCAGTGAGACAGGTACTGGGGCCAACGTCCTGACTTTC.